These 27 T cell receptor beta chains were all obtained from the same sample, sequenced in a study of blood T cell repertoires in COVID-19. Some clones are missing from TCRdb's copy, which holds only in-frame ones; the method was immunoSEQ multiplex PCR. The table has 210,000 or so clones, roughly 86% seen once. The sequenced sample was peripheral blood. All receptors derive from a woman in her fifties or sixties with acute or convalescent COVID-19.

The rearrangement links TRBV2 to TRBJ2-7, with 7 bases that match TRBD1. Looked up from germline, CDR1 is SNHLY and CDR2 is FYNNEI. The CDR3 is made up of 15 amino acids. J gave up 6 bases and V 4 bases, and 12 bases lay outside the gene matches. CDR3 in amino acids: CASSARTGGSGEQYF. The CDR3 DNA follows: TGTGCCAGCAGTGCCAGGACAGGTGGAAGTGGCGAGCAGTACTTC.

The chain has TRBV21-1 and TRBJ1-1. TRBV21-1 is a known pseudogene. The CDR3 length is 14 residues. CDR3 bases: TGTGCCAGCAGCAAAGGGAGGGGAAGGGCTGAAGCTTTCTTT. Translation: CASSKGRGRAEAFF.

A single count supports this clone. The V gene is TRBV30, the J gene TRBJ2-3; TRBD1 agrees at 10 bases. The germline V gene has CDR1 GTSNPN and CDR2 SVGIG (reference sequence). The CDR3 runs to 16 residues. Trimming cost V 2 bases and J 6 bases; bases outside gene matches: 11. The CDR3 here is CAWSSRDRGLMDTQYF. CDR3 bases: TGTGCCTGGAGTTCCCGGGACAGGGGTTTAATGGATACGCAGTATTTT.

The chain couples TRBV5-1 to TRBJ1-2; TRBD1 aligns across 9 bases. With 0 bases clipped from V and 4 bases from J, the junction kept 4 bases outside the gene matches. This CDR3 region has 15 residues. Germline lookup yields CDR1 SGHRS and CDR2 YFSETQ. CDR3: CASSLDGTGTYGYTF. The CDR3 DNA follows: TGCGCCAGCAGCTTGGACGGGACAGGGACCTATGGCTACACCTTC.

The J gene is TRBJ2-1, the V gene TRBV9; perhaps TRBD2 as D (7 bases). CDR1 is SGDLS and CDR2 is YYNGEE in the germline V gene. Trimming took 0 bases from V and 5 from J, leaving 12 bases between them. The CDR3 contains 15 residues. The CDR3 region is CASSVAGGAHNEQFF. The CDR3 DNA reads TGTGCCAGCAGCGTAGCGGGGGGCGCTCACAATGAGCAGTTCTTC.

The chain joins TRBV7-2 to TRBJ1-2; a possible D gene is TRBD1 (6 bases). V shed 3 bases and J shed 5 bases, with 16 bases lying between them. Germline assignment: CDR1 SGHTA and CDR2 FQGNSA. The length of the CDR3 is 15 residues. CDR3 sequence: CASSFPRGGEYGYTF. The CDR3 bases are TGTGCCAGCAGCTTCCCTAGGGGGGGCGAATATGGCTACACCTTC.

The chain employs TRBV3-1 (or the pseudogene TRBV3-2) and TRBJ2-7; 7 positions match TRBD2. With 0 bases clipped from V and 0 bases from J, the junction kept 8 bases outside the gene matches. This CDR3 has 17 amino acids. Germline loops: CDR1 LGHDT, CDR2 YNNKEL (reference sequence). The DNA for the CDR3 is TGTGCCAGCAGCCAAGACACGTGGCGGGGGAGCTCCTACGAGCAGTACTTC. Translating it yields CASSQDTWRGSSYEQYF.

The rearrangement uses TRBV6-1 and TRBJ2-5; 7 bases are shared with TRBD1. Germline V gene data show CDR1 as MNHNS and CDR2 as SASEGT. CDR3 length equals 16 residues. V was pared by 2 bases and J by 0 bases, with 6 bases of the junction left unmatched. The CDR3 loop reads CASSESPTGYQETQYF. CDR3 in DNA: TGTGCCAGCAGTGAAAGCCCGACAGGGTACCAAGAGACCCAGTACTTC.

This clone was counted once. V is TRBV2 and J is TRBJ2-1; D gene ambiguous. Trimming cost V 3 bases and J 8 bases, with 2 bases left between them. Germline V lookup: CDR1 SNHLY, CDR2 FYNNEI. The CDR3 extends over 10 amino acids. CDR3 in amino acids: CASSDDEQFF. In DNA form, the CDR3 reads TGTGCCAGCAGTGACGATGAGCAGTTCTTC. Full variable domain (missing parts from reference TRBV2 and TRBJ2-1): EPEVTQTPSHQVTQMGQEVILRCVPISNHLYFYWYRQILGQKVEFLVSFYNNEISEKSEIFDDQFSVERPDGSNFTLKIRSTKLEDSAMYFCASSDDEQFFGPGTRLTVL.

The V call is TRBV29-1, the J call TRBJ2-3; the D is unclear. The CDR3 loop spans 13 amino acids. Between the trimmed V and J ends, which lost 3 bases and 1 base, there was a span of 8 bases. Germline CDR1 SQVTM, CDR2 ANQGSEA. CDR3 amino acids: CSVESLGTDTQYF. Written as DNA, the CDR3 is TGCAGCGTTGAGAGTTTGGGCACAGATACGCAGTATTTT.

The genes are TRBV19 and TRBJ1-5, with D possibly being TRBD1 (5 bases). Germline CDR1 LNHDA, CDR2 SQIVND (reference sequence). This CDR3 is built from 14 residues. Trimming took off 1 base at V and 4 bases at J, with 8 bases between the two ends. The CDR3 DNA sequence: TGTGCCAGTAGTATAGCAAGGGGAAATCAGCCCCAGCATTTT. This sequence encodes CASSIARGNQPQHF.

This clone is a singleton in its sample. V and J are TRBV19 and TRBJ1-4; TRBD1 aligns across 9 bases. The CDR3 is 14 amino acids. J lost 4 bases, V lost 5 bases, and 2 bases had no gene match. Germline V lookup: CDR1 LNHDA, CDR2 SQIVND (reference sequence). Here the CDR3 reads CASSLTGGNEKLFF. The CDR3 bases are TGTGCCAGTAGTCTGACAGGGGGTAATGAAAAACTGTTTTTT.

The rearrangement joins TRBV6-5 to TRBJ1-1; tentatively, D is TRBD1 (6 bases). The CDR3 runs to 11 residues. Trimming took 7 bases from V and 7 from J, leaving 10 bases between them. The germline CDR1 and CDR2 sequences are MNHEY and SVGAGI. The CDR3 protein is CASTRGYEAFF. CDR3 coding DNA: TGTGCCAGCACCAGGGGATATGAAGCTTTCTTT.

The J gene is TRBJ1-5, the V gene TRBV7-9, with 9 bases matching TRBD1. Germline lookup yields CDR1 SEHNR and CDR2 FQNEAQ (reference sequence). V was pared by 2 bases and J by 1 base, with 3 bases of the junction left unmatched. CDR3 length equals 16 residues. CDR3 DNA sequence: TGTGCCAGCAGCTTAACGGGACAGGGAAGCAATCAGCCCCAGCATTTT. Translated: CASSLTGQGSNQPQHF.

V is TRBV6-1 and J is TRBJ2-4; 9 nucleotides match TRBD1. Germline-derived CDR1 and CDR2 are MNHNS and SASEGT. The CDR3 has 17 amino acids. With V trimmed by 1 base and J by 4 bases, 8 bases remained unmatched. The CDR3 spells CASSEGIGQGSKNIQYF. CDR3 nucleotide sequence: TGTGCCAGCAGTGAAGGAATCGGACAGGGGTCGAAAAACATTCAGTACTTC.

This sequence joins TRBV28 and TRBJ1-5, with no clear D. In germline, CDR1 is MDHEN, CDR2 SYDVKM. The ends were cut back, 5 bases at V and 0 bases at J, with 8 bases in the middle. This CDR3 has 14 amino acids. The chain's CDR3 is CASSKDYSNQPQHF. The CDR3 bases are TGTGCCAGCAGTAAAGACTATAGCAATCAGCCCCAGCATTTT.

Only one count was recorded for this clone. This chain joins TRBV10-3 and TRBJ1-2; D uncertain. V lost 3 bases, J lost 7 bases, and 9 bases lay in between. The CDR3 has 12 residues. The germline V gene has CDR1 ENHRY and CDR2 SYGVKD. The CDR3, as DNA: TGTGCCATCAGTGACGCAAGCGGTGGCTACACCTTC. Amino acids: CAISDASGGYTF.

The V and J genes are TRBV27 and TRBJ1-2; D is ambiguous. CDR1 is MNHEY and CDR2 is SMNVEV in the germline V gene (reference sequence). The ends were cut back, 2 bases at V and 3 bases at J, with 7 bases in the middle. The CDR3 has 13 amino acids. The CDR3 spells CASSLGQDYGYTF. CDR3 nucleotide sequence: TGTGCCAGCAGTTTAGGCCAGGACTATGGCTACACCTTC.

V is TRBV28 and J is TRBJ1-5; a possible D gene is TRBD1 (6 bases). This CDR3 has 14 amino acids. The ends were cut back, 5 bases at V and 6 bases at J, with 14 bases in the middle. CDR1 is MDHEN and CDR2 is SYDVKM in the germline V gene. Here the CDR3 reads CASSEGGAGQPQHF. The CDR3 DNA follows: TGTGCCAGCAGTGAGGGGGGGGCAGGTCAGCCCCAGCATTTT.

The chain carries TRBV6-5 and TRBJ1-2; 8 bases agree with TRBD1. Germline V gene data show CDR1 as MNHEY and CDR2 as SVGAGI. With 6 bases clipped from V and 3 bases from J, the junction kept 6 bases outside the gene matches. The CDR3 loop spans 14 amino acids. CDR3 sequence reads: CASRDDRGDYGYTF. In DNA, the CDR3 is TGTGCCAGCAGGGATGACAGGGGAGACTATGGCTACACCTTC.

The chain joins TRBV30 to TRBJ1-6; D not certain. CDR1 GTSNPN and CDR2 SVGIG come from the germline V gene (reference sequence). V lost 5 bases to trimming and J lost 0 bases, with 14 bases between them. This CDR3 is built from 16 residues. The CDR3 DNA sequence: TGTGCCTGGGGTCCAAAAGTGAGCTCCTATAATTCACCCCTCCACTTT. Translation: CAWGPKVSSYNSPLHF. Combining the CDR3 with reference TRBV30 and TRBJ1-6 gives the whole variable domain SQTIHQWPATLVQPVGSPLSLECTVEGTSNPNLYWYRQAAGRGLQLLFYSVGIGQISSEVPQNLSASRPQDRQFILSSKKLLLSDSGFYLCAWGPKVSSYNSPLHFGNGTRLTVT.

The chain carries TRBV27 and TRBJ1-6; D is unresolved. Germline V gene sequence: CDR1 MNHEY, CDR2 SMNVEV (reference sequence). Trimming pared 4 bases from V and 0 bases from J, leaving 13 bases between. CDR3 length: 17 amino acids. The CDR3 DNA reads as TGTGCCAGCAGTTCAAATCCCTTCAGCTCCTATAATTCACCCCTCCACTTT. Its translation: CASSSNPFSSYNSPLHF.

The J gene is TRBJ2-2, the V gene TRBV10-3; D possibly corresponds to TRBD1 (5 bases). The V gene's germline CDR1 is ENHRY and CDR2 SYGVKD. The ends were cut back, 3 bases at V and 3 bases at J, with 5 bases in the middle. CDR3 length: 13 amino acids. The CDR3 nucleotides are TGTGCCATCAGTGACAGGGACACCGGGGAGCTGTTTTTT. Protein product: CAISDRDTGELFF.

The table lists this clone with a count of one. V usage is TRBV11-2 and J usage is TRBJ1-3; 9 bases map to TRBD1. V shed 3 bases, J shed 2 bases, and the junction held 8 bases outside the gene matches. The CDR3 length is 17 residues. Germline-derived CDR1 and CDR2 are SGHAT and FQNNGV. Here the CDR3 reads CASSFLGQGSPGNTIYF. The CDR3 DNA reads TGTGCCAGCAGCTTCCTTGGACAGGGGAGCCCTGGAAACACCATATATTTT.

The chain joins TRBV7-9 to TRBJ1-1, with 12 positions matching TRBD1. Unmatched junction bases numbered 11, after V lost 5 bases and J lost 1 base. Germline CDR1 is SEHNR and CDR2 is FQNEAQ (reference sequence). The CDR3 is 18 residues long. The CDR3, as DNA: TGTGCCAGCAGCCTGGTCCGGGACAGGGGGCGCGGGAACACTGAAGCTTTCTTT. Amino acids: CASSLVRDRGRGNTEAFF. Full variable domain (rest looked up from reference TRBV7-9 and TRBJ1-1): DTGVSQNPRHKITKRGQNVTFRCDPISEHNRLYWYRQTLGQGPEFLTYFQNEAQLEKSRLLSDRFSAERPKGSFSTLEIQRTEQGDSAMYLCASSLVRDRGRGNTEAFFGQGTRLTVV.

The chain links TRBV7-8 to TRBJ2-5; 8 nucleotides align to TRBD1. Germline CDR1 is SGHVS and CDR2 is FQNEAQ. The length of the CDR3 is 18 residues. V gave up 1 base and J gave up 5 bases; unmatched junction bases: 15. The CDR3 DNA sequence: TGTGCCAGCAGCTTAGGGACGACAGGGGTGGCGGGCAAGGAGACCCAGTACTTC. This translates into CASSLGTTGVAGKETQYF. The full variable domain, rest sourced from reference TRBV7-8 and TRBJ2-5, is GAGVSQSPRYKVAKRGQDVALRCDPISGHVSLFWYQQALGQGPEFLTYFQNEAQLDKSGLPSDRFFAERPEGSVSTLKIQRTQQEDSAVYLCASSLGTTGVAGKETQYFGPGTRLLVL.

The chain couples TRBV11-2 to TRBJ1-1, with a possible D match to TRBD1 (6 bases). This CDR3 is 14 amino acids long. Between the trimmed V and J ends, which lost 0 bases and 1 base, there was a span of 6 bases. Germline V gene sequence: CDR1 SGHAT, CDR2 FQNNGV. CDR3 residues: CASSLEGQNTEAFF. The CDR3 bases are TGTGCCAGCAGCTTAGAGGGACAGAACACTGAAGCTTTCTTT.